The clone carrying this TCR beta chain was seen a handful of times. Its target is not known. This sample is drawn from a study of T cell responses to AZD1222 COVID-19 vaccine. Study results and caveats: Sampling that yielded the repertoires occurred only after the peak T cell response. Spike-specific TCR breadth and depth both grew after two AZD1222 doses. Reportedly, close to half of spike-specific TCRs are directed against unmutated variant regions.

The data were produced by immunoSEQ multiplex PCR, yet TCRdb's version contains in-frame clones alone and is incomplete. The table has fewer than 80,000 clones, 79% seen once. V shed 6 bases and J shed 3 bases, with 15 bases lying between them. Germline V gene lookup returns CDR1 GTSNPN and CDR2 SVGIG (reference sequence). The CDR3 spans 14 residues. V usage is TRBV30 and J usage is TRBJ1-5; D perhaps matches TRBD1 (5 bases). The sequences come from peripheral blood, collected on day 0 of MenACWY control vaccination. This sequence originates from an adult in good health. CDR3 nucleotides: TGTGCCTGTGGGCCGAGGGGTGTCAATCAGCCCCAGCATTTT. Translating it yields CACGPRGVNQPQHF.